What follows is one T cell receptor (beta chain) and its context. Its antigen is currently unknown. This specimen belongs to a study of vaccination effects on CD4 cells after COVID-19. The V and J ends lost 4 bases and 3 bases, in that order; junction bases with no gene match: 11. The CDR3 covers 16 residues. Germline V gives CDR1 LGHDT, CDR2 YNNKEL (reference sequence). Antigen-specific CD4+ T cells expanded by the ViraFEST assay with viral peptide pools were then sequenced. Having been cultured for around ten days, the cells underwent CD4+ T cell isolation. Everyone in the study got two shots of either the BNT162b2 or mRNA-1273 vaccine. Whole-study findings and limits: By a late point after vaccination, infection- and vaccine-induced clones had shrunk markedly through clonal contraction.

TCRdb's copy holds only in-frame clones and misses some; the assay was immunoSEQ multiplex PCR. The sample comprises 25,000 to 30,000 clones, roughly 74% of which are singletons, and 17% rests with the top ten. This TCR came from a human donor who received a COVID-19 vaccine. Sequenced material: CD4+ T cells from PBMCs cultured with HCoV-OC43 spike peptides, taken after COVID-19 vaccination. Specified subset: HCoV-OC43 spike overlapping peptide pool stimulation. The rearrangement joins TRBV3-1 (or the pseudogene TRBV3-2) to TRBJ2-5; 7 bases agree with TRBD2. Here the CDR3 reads CASSRGGSLGKETQYF. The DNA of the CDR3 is TGTGCCAGCAGCCGCGGGGGATCCCTGGGAAAAGAGACCCAGTACTTC.